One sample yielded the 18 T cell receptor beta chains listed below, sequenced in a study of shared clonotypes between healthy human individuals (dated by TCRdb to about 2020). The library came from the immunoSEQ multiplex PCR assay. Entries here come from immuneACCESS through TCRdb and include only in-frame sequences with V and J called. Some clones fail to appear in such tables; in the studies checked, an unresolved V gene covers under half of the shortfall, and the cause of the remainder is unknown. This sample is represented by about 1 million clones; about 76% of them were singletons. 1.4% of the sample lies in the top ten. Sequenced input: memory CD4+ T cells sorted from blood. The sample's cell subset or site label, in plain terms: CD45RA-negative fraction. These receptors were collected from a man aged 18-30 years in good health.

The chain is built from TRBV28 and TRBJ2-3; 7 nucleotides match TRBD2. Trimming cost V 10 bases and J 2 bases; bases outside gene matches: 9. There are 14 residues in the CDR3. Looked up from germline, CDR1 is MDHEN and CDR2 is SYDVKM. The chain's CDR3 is CAITGGSFTDTQYF. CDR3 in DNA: TGTGCCATTACCGGGGGGAGCTTCACAGATACGCAGTATTTT.

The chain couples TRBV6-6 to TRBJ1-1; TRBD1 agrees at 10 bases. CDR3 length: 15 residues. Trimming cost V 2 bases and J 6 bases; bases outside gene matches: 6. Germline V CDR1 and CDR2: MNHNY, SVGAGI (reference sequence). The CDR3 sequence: CASSYRGQGLPEAFF. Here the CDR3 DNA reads TGTGCCAGCAGTTACCGGGGACAGGGGCTCCCTGAAGCTTTCTTT.

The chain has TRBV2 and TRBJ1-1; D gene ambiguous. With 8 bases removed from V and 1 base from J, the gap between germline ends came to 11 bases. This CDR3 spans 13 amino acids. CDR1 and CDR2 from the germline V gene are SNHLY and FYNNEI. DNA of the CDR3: TGTGCCAGCTGGGATGGCCGGAACACTGAAGCTTTCTTT. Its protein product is CASWDGRNTEAFF.

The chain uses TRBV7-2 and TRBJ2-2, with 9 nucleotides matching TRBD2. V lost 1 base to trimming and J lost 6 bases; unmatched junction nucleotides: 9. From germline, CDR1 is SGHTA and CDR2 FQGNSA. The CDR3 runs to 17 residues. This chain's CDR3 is CASSLVGSAGGSGELFF. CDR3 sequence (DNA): TGTGCCAGCAGCTTAGTAGGTTCAGCGGGAGGTTCCGGGGAGCTGTTTTTT.

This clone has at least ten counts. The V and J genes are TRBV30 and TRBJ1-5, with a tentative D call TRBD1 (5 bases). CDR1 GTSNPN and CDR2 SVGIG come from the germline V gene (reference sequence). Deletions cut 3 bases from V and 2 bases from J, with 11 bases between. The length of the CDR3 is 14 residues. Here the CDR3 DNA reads TGTGCCTGGAGCCAACAGGTGGGCAATCAGCCCCAGCATTTT. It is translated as CAWSQQVGNQPQHF.

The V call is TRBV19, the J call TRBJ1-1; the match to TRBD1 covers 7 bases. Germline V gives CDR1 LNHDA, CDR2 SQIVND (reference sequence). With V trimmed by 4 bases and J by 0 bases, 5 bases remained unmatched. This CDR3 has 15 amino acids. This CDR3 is CASSKGATLNTEAFF. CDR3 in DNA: TGTGCCAGTAGTAAGGGGGCAACCTTGAACACTGAAGCTTTCTTT.

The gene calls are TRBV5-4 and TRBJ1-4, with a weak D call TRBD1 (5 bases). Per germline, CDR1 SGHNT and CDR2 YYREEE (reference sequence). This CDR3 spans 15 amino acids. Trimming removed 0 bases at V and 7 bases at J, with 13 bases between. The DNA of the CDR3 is TGTGCCAGCAGCTTGGGTGGCAGGGCCCTTGAAAAACTGTTTTTT. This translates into CASSLGGRALEKLFF. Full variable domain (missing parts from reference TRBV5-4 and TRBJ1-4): ETGVTQSPTHLIKTRGQQVTLRCSSQSGHNTVSWYQQALGQGPQFIFQYYREEENGRGNFPPRFSGLQFPNYSSELNVNALELDDSALYLCASSLGGRALEKLFFGSGTQLSVL.

In DNA, the CDR3 is TGTGCCAGCAGTCCTCAGGGGTCTAGCGGGGCCAATGAGCAGTTCTTC. Its translation is CASSPQGSSGANEQFF. The rearrangement joins TRBV6-4 to TRBJ2-1; 9 bases line up with TRBD2. J was trimmed by 6 bases and V by 5 bases; bases with no gene match: 11. The germline CDR1 and CDR2 sequences are MRHNA and SNTAGT. The CDR3 length is 16 residues.

This CDR3 is CASSPQSGLGTRDEQFF. The DNA for the CDR3 is TGTGCCAGCTCACCACAATCCGGACTAGGGACTCGGGATGAGCAGTTCTTC. The rearrangement links TRBV18 to TRBJ2-1; 7 positions match TRBD2. V gave up 1 base and J gave up 8 bases; unmatched junction bases: 14. The CDR3 extends over 17 amino acids. CDR1 is KGHSH and CDR2 is LQKENI in the germline V gene. The full variable domain, with the rest looked up from reference TRBV18 and TRBJ2-1, is NAGVMQNPRHLVRRRGQEARLRCSPMKGHSHVYWYRQLPEEGLKFMVYLQKENIIDESGMPKERFSAEFPKEGPSILRIQQVVRGDSAAYFCASSPQSGLGTRDEQFFGPGTRLTVL.

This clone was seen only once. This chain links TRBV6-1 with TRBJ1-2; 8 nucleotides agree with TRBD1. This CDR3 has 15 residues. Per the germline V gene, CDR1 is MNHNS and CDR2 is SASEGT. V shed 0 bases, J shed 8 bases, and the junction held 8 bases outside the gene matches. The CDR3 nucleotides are TGTGCCAGCAGTGAAGCGTTTGGGGGACAGGCCGGCTACACCTTC. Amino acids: CASSEAFGGQAGYTF.

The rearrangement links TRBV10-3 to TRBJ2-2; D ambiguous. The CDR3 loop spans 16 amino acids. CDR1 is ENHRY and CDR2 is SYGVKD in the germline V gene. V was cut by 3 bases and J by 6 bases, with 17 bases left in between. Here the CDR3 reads CAISDPGGPRPGELFF. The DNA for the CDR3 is TGTGCCATCAGTGACCCGGGTGGACCCAGGCCCGGGGAGCTGTTTTTT.

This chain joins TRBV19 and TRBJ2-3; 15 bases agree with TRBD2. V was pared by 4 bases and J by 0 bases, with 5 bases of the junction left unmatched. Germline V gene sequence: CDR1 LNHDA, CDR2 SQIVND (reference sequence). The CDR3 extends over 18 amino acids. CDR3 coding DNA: TGTGCCAGTAGTAGGGGACTAGCGGGGGGCCGTAGCACAGATACGCAGTATTTT. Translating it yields CASSRGLAGGRSTDTQYF.

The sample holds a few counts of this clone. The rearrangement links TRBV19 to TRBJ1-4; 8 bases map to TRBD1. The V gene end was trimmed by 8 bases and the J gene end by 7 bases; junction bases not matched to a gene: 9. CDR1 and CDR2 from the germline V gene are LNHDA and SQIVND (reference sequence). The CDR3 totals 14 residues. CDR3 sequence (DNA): TGTGCCAGTGCAAGGGCAGGGGGCTTTGAAAAACTGTTTTTT. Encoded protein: CASARAGGFEKLFF.

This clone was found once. The CDR3 coding sequence is TGTGCCAGCAGCTCGAGCTTGAATTCACCCCTCCACTTT. It codes for CASSSSLNSPLHF. V gene TRBV11-3 combines with J gene TRBJ1-6; D unresolved. Trimming removed 4 bases from V and 7 bases from J, with 8 bases in between. Germline CDR1 and CDR2: SGHNT and YENEEA. The CDR3 is made up of 13 amino acids. Filled out from reference TRBV11-3 and TRBJ1-6, the complete variable domain reads EAGVVQSPRYKIIEKKQPVAFWCNPISGHNTLYWYLQNLGQGPELLIRYENEEAVDDSQLPKDRFSAERLKGVDSTLKIQPAELGDSAVYLCASSSSLNSPLHFGNGTRLTVT.

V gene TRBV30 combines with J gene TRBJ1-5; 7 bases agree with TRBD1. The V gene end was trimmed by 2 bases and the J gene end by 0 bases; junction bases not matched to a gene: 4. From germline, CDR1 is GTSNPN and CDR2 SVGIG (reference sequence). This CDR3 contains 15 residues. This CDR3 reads CAWSLQGTSNQPQHF. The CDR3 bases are TGTGCCTGGAGTCTACAGGGGACTAGCAATCAGCCCCAGCATTTT.

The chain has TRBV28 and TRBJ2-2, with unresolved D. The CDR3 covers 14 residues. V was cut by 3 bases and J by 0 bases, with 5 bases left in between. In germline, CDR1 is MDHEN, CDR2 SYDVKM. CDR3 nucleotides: TGTGCCAGCAGTTTGGCTCCGAACACCGGGGAGCTGTTTTTT. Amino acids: CASSLAPNTGELFF.

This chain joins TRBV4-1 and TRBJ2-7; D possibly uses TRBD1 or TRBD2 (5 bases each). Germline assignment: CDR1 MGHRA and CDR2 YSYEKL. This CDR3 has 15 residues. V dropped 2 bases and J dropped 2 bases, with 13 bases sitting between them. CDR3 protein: CASSQPLGAAYEQYF. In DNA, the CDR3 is TGCGCCAGCAGCCAACCTCTCGGGGCCGCCTACGAGCAGTACTTC.

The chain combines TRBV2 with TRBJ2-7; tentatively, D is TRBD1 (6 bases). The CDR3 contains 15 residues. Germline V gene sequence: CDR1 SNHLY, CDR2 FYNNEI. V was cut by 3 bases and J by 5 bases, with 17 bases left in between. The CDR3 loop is CASSDSGHRSDEQYF. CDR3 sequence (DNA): TGTGCCAGCAGTGACTCGGGACACCGATCGGACGAGCAGTACTTC. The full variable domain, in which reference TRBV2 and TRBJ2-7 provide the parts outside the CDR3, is EPEVTQTPSHQVTQMGQEVILRCVPISNHLYFYWYRQILGQKVEFLVSFYNNEISEKSEIFDDQFSVERPDGSNFTLKIRSTKLEDSAMYFCASSDSGHRSDEQYFGPGTRLTVT.